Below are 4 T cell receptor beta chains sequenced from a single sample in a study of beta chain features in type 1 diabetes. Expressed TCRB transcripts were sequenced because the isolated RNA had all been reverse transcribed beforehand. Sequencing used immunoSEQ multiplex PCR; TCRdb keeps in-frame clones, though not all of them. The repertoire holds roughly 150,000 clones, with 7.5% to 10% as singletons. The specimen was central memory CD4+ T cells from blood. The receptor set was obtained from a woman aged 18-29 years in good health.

The DNA of the CDR3 is TGTGCCATCAGTGATTCTAGCGGGATAAATGAGCAGTTCTTC. Its protein is CAISDSSGINEQFF. The chain joins TRBV10-3 to TRBJ2-1; the match to TRBD2 covers 9 bases. CDR1 ENHRY and CDR2 SYGVKD come from the germline V gene. J was trimmed by 7 bases and V by 3 bases; bases with no gene match: 4. The length of the CDR3 is 14 residues.

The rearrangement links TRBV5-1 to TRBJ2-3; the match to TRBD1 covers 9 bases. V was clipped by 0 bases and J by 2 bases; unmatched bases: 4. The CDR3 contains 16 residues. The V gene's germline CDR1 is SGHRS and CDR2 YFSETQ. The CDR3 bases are TGCGCCAGCAGCTTGGGCGGGACAGGGAACACAGATACGCAGTATTTT. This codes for CASSLGGTGNTDTQYF.

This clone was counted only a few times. The CDR3 nucleotides read TGCGCCAGCAGCTTTCAGACAGGGGGCGCGGAGACCCAGTACTTC. Protein: CASSFQTGGAETQYF. The chain links TRBV5-1 to TRBJ2-5, with 10 nucleotides matching TRBD1. The CDR3 sequence is 15 residues long. Trimming at V came to 2 bases and at J to 5 bases, leaving 6 bases not matched to a gene. CDR1 and CDR2 from the germline V gene are SGHRS and YFSETQ. Full variable domain (rest looked up from reference TRBV5-1 and TRBJ2-5): KAGVTQTPRYLIKTRGQQVTLSCSPISGHRSVSWYQQTPGQGLQFLFEYFSETQRNKGNFPGRFSGRQFSNSRSEMNVSTLELGDSALYLCASSFQTGGAETQYFGPGTRLLVL.

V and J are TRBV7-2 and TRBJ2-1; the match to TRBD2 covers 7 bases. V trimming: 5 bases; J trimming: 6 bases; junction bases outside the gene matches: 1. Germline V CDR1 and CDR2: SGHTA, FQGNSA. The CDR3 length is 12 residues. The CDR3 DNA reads TGTGCCAGCAGCGGGGGGGTCAATGAGCAGTTCTTC. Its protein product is CASSGGVNEQFF.